This record covers a single TCR beta chain. The sample is drawn from a study of blood T cell repertoires in COVID-19. Study in general: Nucleic acid was either cDNA or gDNA, and it came from T cells, B-cell-depleted T cells, or PBMCs.

Germline V gene sequence: CDR1 KGHDR, CDR2 SFDVKD. The CDR3 is 16 residues long. V was cut by 5 bases and J by 9 bases, with 22 bases left in between. Per the original methods: It was from reference gene primer amplification that nucleated cell counts were estimated. Profiled with immunoSEQ multiplex PCR; TCRdb holds only in-frame clones, not every one. That table gives V, J and clone size, and the DNA gave D and trimming. The sample records around 370,000 clones, around 91% being singletons. This clonotype was obtained from a man between 18 and 35 years old with active or convalescent COVID-19. Sequenced input: peripheral blood. V usage is TRBV24-1 and J usage is TRBJ2-1, with D possibly being TRBD1 (6 bases). Written as DNA, the CDR3 is TGTGCCACCAGTGTCTCGGACAGCCCACTTGGGGGTGAGCAGTTCTTC. Its translation is CATSVSDSPLGGEQFF.